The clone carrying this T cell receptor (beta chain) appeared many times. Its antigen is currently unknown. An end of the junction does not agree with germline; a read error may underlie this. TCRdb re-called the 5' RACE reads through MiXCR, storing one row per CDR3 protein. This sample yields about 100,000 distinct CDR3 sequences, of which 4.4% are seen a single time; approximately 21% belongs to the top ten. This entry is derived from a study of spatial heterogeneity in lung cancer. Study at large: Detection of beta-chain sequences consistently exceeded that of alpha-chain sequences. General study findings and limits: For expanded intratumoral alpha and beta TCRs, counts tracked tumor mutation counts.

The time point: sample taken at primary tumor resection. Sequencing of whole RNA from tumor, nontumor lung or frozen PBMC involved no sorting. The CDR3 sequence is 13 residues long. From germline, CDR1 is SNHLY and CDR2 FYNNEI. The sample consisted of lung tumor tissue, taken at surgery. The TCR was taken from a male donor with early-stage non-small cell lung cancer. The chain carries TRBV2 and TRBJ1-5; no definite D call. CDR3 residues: CASKPDGNQPQHF. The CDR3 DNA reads TGTGCTAGCAAGCCGGACGGCAATCAGCCCCAGCATTTT.